The present T cell receptor (beta chain) was sequenced within a study of blood T cell repertoires in COVID-19. Study as a whole: Donors in the United States, Italy and Spain gave samples during acute or convalescent COVID-19. In each case, the material was cDNA or gDNA derived from T cells, B-cell-depleted T cells, or PBMCs.

Sequencing used immunoSEQ multiplex PCR; TCRdb keeps in-frame clones, though not all of them. The table includes under 300,000 clones, around four fifths detected once. This CDR3 is built from 15 residues. After removal of 0 bases from V and 4 bases from J, the junction contained 0 bases not matched to a gene. CDR1 is SGHRS, CDR2 YFSETQ, per germline. This receptor was identified in a man aged 80 or over with acute or convalescent COVID-19. The sequencing sample was made of peripheral blood. The chain couples TRBV5-1 to TRBJ2-3; 12 nucleotides align to TRBD2. The CDR3 coding sequence is TGCGCCAGCAGCTTGGGACTAGCGGGAGCAGATACGCAGTATTTT. It is translated as CASSLGLAGADTQYF.